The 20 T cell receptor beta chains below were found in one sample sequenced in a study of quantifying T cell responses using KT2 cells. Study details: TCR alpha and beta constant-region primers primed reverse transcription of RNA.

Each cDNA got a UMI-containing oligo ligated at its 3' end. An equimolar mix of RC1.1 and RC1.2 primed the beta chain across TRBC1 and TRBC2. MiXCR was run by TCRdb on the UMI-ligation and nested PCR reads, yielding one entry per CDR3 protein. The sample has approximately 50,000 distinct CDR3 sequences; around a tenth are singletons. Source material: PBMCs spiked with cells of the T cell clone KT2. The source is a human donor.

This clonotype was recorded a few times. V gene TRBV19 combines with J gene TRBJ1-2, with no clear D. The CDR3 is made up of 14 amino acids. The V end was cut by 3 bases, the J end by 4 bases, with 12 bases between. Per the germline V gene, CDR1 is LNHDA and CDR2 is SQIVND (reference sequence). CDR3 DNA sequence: TGTGCCAGTAGTATCTCCCAGGCCTTCTATGGCTACACCTTC. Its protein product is CASSISQAFYGYTF.

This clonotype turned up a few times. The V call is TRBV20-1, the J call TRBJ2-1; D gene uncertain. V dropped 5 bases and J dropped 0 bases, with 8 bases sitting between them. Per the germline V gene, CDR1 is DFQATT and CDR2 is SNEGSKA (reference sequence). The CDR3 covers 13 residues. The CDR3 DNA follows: TGCAGTGCTGGCCACAGCTCCTACAATGAGCAGTTCTTC. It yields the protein CSAGHSSYNEQFF.

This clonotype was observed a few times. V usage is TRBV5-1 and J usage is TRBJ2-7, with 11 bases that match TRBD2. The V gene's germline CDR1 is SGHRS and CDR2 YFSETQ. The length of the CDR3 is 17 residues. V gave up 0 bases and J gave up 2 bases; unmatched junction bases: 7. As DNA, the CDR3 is TGCGCCAGCAGCTTGGTCCCTAGCGGGGGGCTCACCTACGAGCAGTACTTC. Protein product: CASSLVPSGGLTYEQYF.

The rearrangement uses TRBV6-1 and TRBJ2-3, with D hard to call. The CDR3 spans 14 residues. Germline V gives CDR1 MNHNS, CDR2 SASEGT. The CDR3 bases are TGTGTCTCCGGGCATAAAGGGCGAACAGATACGCAGTATTTT. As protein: CVSGHKGRTDTQYF.

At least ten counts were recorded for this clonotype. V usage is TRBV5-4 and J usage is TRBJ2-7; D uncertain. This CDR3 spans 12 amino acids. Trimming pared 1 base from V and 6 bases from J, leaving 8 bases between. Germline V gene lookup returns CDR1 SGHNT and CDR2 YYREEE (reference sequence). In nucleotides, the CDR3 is TGTGCCAGCAGCTTGCCCGCCGGCGAGCAGTACTTC. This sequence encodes CASSLPAGEQYF.

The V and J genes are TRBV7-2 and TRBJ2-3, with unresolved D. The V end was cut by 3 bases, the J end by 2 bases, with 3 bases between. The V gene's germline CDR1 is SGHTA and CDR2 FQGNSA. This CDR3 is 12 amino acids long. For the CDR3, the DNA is TGTGCCAGCAGCTTCTACACAGATACGCAGTATTTT. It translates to CASSFYTDTQYF.

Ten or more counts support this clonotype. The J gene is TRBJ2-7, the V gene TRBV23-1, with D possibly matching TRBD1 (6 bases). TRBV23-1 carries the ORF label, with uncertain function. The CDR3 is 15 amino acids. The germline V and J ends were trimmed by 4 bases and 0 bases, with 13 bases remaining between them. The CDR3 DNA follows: TGCGCCAGCAGTCTTCCAGGGGCCCCCTCCTACGAGCAGTACTTC. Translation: CASSLPGAPSYEQYF.

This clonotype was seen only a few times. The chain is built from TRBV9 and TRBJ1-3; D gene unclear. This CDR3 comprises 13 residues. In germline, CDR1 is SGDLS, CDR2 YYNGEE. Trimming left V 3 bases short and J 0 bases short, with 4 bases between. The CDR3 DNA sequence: TGTGCCAGCAGCGACCGCTCTGGAAACACCATATATTTT. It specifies CASSDRSGNTIYF.

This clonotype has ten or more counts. The CDR3 coding sequence is TGTGCCAGCAGTGACTTAGCGGGAGCAGATACGCAGTATTTT. Translation gives CASSDLAGADTQYF. The chain joins TRBV6-4 to TRBJ2-3, with 9 positions matching TRBD2. V lost 1 base to trimming and J lost 4 bases; unmatched junction nucleotides: 0. Germline V gene lookup returns CDR1 MRHNA and CDR2 SNTAGT. The CDR3 is 14 residues long.

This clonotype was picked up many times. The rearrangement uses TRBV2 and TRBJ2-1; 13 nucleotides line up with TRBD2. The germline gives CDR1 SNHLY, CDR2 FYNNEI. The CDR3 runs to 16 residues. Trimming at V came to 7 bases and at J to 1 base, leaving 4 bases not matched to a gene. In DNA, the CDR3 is TGTGCCAGCAAACTAGCGGGGGGGCTTTCCTACAATGAGCAGTTCTTC. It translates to CASKLAGGLSYNEQFF.

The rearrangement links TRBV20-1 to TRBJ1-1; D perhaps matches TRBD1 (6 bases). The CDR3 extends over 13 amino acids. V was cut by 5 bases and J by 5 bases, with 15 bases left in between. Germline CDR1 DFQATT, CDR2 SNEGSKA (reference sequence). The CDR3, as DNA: TGCAGTGCTGGGTTTGGGGGGCAGACTGAAGCTTTCTTT. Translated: CSAGFGGQTEAFF.

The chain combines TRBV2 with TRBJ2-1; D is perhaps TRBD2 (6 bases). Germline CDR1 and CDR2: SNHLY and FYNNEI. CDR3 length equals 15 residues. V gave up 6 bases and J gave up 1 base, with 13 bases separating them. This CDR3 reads CASRLGTASYNEQFF. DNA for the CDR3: TGTGCCAGCAGATTGGGGACTGCTTCCTACAATGAGCAGTTCTTC.

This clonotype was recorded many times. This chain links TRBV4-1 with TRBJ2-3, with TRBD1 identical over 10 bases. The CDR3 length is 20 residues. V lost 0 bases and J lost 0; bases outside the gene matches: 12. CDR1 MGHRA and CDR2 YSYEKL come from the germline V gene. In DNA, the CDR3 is TGCGCCAGCAGCCAAGATGGAGGGGTAGGACAGGGGGATAGCACAGATACGCAGTATTTT. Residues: CASSQDGGVGQGDSTDTQYF.

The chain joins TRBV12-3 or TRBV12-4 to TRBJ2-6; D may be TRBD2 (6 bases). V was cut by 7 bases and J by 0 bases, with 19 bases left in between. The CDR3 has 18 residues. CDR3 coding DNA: TGTGCCAGCACGGAGGGACTTCTCTCTCTCTCTGGGGCCAACGTCCTGACTTTC. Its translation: CASTEGLLSLSGANVLTF.

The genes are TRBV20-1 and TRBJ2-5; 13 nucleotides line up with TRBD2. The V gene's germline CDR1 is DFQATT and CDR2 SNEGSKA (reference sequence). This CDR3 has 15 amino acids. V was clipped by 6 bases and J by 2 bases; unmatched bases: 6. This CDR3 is CSALGGLAGQETQYF. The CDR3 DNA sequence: TGCAGTGCCTTGGGGGGACTAGCGGGGCAAGAGACCCAGTACTTC.

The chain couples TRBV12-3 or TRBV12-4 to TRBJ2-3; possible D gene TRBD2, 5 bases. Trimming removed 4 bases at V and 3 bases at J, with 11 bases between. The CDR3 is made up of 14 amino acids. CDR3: CASSSIGMTDTQYF. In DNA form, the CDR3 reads TGTGCCAGCAGTTCCATCGGGATGACAGATACGCAGTATTTT.

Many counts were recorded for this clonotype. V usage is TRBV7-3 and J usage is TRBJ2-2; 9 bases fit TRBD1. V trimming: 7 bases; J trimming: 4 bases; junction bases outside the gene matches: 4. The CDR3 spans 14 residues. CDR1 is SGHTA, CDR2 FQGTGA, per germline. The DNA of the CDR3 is TGTGCCAGCAAGGGACAGGGCTCCACCGGGGAGCTGTTTTTT. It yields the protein CASKGQGSTGELFF.

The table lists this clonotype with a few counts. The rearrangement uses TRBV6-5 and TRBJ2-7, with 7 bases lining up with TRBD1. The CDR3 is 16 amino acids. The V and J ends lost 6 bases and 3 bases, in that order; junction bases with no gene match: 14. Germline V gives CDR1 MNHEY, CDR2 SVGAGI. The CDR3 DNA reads TGTGCCAGCAGCCCACTACAGGGGTTCGCCCTCTACGAGCAGTACTTC. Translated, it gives CASSPLQGFALYEQYF.

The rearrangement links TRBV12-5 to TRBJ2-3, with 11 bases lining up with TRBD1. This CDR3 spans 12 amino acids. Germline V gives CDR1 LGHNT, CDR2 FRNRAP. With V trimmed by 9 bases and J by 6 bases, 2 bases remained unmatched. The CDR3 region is CASGQGADTQYF. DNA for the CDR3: TGTGCTAGCGGACAGGGGGCGGATACGCAGTATTTT.

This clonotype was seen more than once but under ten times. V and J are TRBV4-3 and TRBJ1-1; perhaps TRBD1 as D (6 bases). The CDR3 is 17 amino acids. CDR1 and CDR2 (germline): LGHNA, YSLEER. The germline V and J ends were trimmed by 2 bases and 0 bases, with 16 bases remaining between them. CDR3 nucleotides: TGCGCCAGCAGCCAAAACGACAGGAGGGAAATGAACACTGAAGCTTTCTTT. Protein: CASSQNDRREMNTEAFF.